The 9 T cell receptor beta chains below come from one sample, sequenced in a study of CD8 T cells in Susac syndrome (dated by TCRdb to between 2018 and 2020). Library creation used the immunoSEQ multiplex PCR assay. RNA was extracted using the RNeasy kit, and roughly 0.5 to 1 ug of the RNA was reverse transcribed with random hexamers. TCRdb applied fastp at Q25 and MiXCR to the public reads, then kept only in-frame beta chains. Every distinct CDR3 protein forms one entry, paired with its most common genes and DNA. The sample table shows 120,000 or so distinct CDR3 sequences, and roughly 95% are seen once. More than 0.12% of the sample is taken by the ten largest. The sequenced material came from CD4+ T cells from PBMCs. The receptors here all came from a human donor with Susac syndrome.

CDR3 region: CASSPSKETQYF. The CDR3 DNA reads TGTGCCAGCTCACCCTCCAAAGAGACCCAGTACTTC. The chain carries TRBV18 and TRBJ2-5; D is unresolved. The V gene lost 3 bases and the J gene lost 3 bases, with 5 bases spanning the gap. This CDR3 spans 12 amino acids. CDR1 KGHSH and CDR2 LQKENI come from the germline V gene.

V usage is TRBV12-3 or TRBV12-4 and J usage is TRBJ2-3; D possibly corresponds to TRBD2 (5 bases). Trimming took off 4 bases at V and 2 bases at J, with 19 bases between the two ends. The CDR3 is made up of 17 amino acids. As DNA, the CDR3 is TGTGCCAGCAGTTCTCCCCCGGGTAGCGCCACCACAGATACGCAGTATTTT. Protein: CASSSPPGSATTDTQYF.

The chain employs TRBV29-1 and TRBJ1-5; D might be TRBD1 (6 bases). The CDR3 has 13 amino acids. In germline, CDR1 is SQVTM, CDR2 ANQGSEA. V lost 4 bases and J lost 7, with 14 bases in between. This CDR3 reads CSVGRGAGQPQHF. CDR3 coding DNA: TGCAGCGTTGGCAGGGGAGCAGGGCAGCCCCAGCATTTT.

The V call is TRBV6-5, the J call TRBJ2-1, with D possibly being TRBD1 (6 bases). Germline V lookup: CDR1 MNHEY, CDR2 SVGAGI. This CDR3 is 15 amino acids long. Trimming took off 0 bases at V and 2 bases at J, with 8 bases between the two ends. In DNA form, the CDR3 reads TGTGCCAGCAGTTACTCGAAGGGGGCCTACAATGAGCAGTTCTTC. Translation: CASSYSKGAYNEQFF.

The J gene is TRBJ1-1, the V gene TRBV5-4; D is unresolved. The CDR3 contains 13 residues. The germline V and J ends were trimmed by 7 bases and 0 bases, with 10 bases remaining between them. CDR1 and CDR2 (germline): SGHNT, YYREEE (reference sequence). The CDR3 spells CASGDTVNTEAFF. The CDR3 nucleotides are TGTGCCAGCGGAGACACAGTGAACACTGAAGCTTTCTTT.

This rearrangement joins TRBV5-4 to TRBJ2-3, with 8 bases that match TRBD2. The CDR3 spans 16 residues. Losses at the gene ends were 4 bases for V and 6 bases for J; bases not matched to a gene: 13. Germline values: CDR1 SGHNT, CDR2 YYREEE (reference sequence). CDR3 loop: CASSLPPGRGLDTQYF. The DNA of the CDR3 is TGTGCCAGCAGCCTCCCCCCCGGGAGGGGCTTGGATACGCAGTATTTT.

The CDR3 DNA reads as TGTGCCAGCTCACGGGGGACAGGGGAGGATGGCTACACCTTC. Translating gives CASSRGTGEDGYTF. The chain employs TRBV18 and TRBJ1-2; TRBD1 aligns across 10 bases. The CDR3 runs 14 residues. Germline values: CDR1 KGHSH, CDR2 LQKENI. The V and J ends lost 4 bases and 6 bases, in that order; junction bases with no gene match: 5. The full variable domain, its missing parts supplied by reference TRBV18 and TRBJ1-2, is NAGVMQNPRHLVRRRGQEARLRCSPMKGHSHVYWYRQLPEEGLKFMVYLQKENIIDESGMPKERFSAEFPKEGPSILRIQQVVRGDSAAYFCASSRGTGEDGYTFGSGTRLTVV.

The genes are TRBV12-3 or TRBV12-4 and TRBJ2-1; 10 bases fit TRBD2. This CDR3 spans 14 amino acids. After removal of 6 bases from V and 8 bases from J, the junction contained 7 bases not matched to a gene. CDR3 protein: CASRSSGSRDEQFF. The CDR3 DNA reads as TGTGCCAGCAGGTCTAGCGGGAGTAGGGATGAGCAGTTCTTC.

The chain links TRBV20-1 to TRBJ1-2; tentatively, D is TRBD1 (5 bases). The CDR3 covers 11 residues. Germline-derived CDR1 and CDR2 are DFQATT and SNEGSKA (reference sequence). Trimming pared 6 bases from V and 6 bases from J, leaving 11 bases between. CDR3 nucleotides: TGCAGTGCCGCGACAGAGGATGGCTACACCTTC. Its protein product is CSAATEDGYTF.